The clone carrying this T cell receptor beta chain occurred a few times. These data originate in a study of T cells after yellow fever vaccination. Via MiXCR, TCRdb re-called the 5' RACE reads, giving one row per CDR3 protein. Of around 310,000 distinct CDR3 sequences listed, 3.5% to 5% are singletons. The CDR3 length is 17 residues. V was trimmed by 2 bases and J by 2 bases, leaving 17 bases between them. Germline V gene data show CDR1 as LNHNV and CDR2 as YYDKDF (reference sequence). The chain joins TRBV15 to TRBJ2-3; a possible D gene is TRBD2 (7 bases). Here the sequenced sample was PBMCs, taken 15 days after the yellow fever booster vaccination. This TCR was sampled from a man aged 18 to 30 who received the YFV17D yellow fever vaccine. The CDR3 DNA follows: TGTGCCACCAGCAGATCTCTAGGCGGGGGCAACACAGATACGCAGTATTTT. Protein product: CATSRSLGGGNTDTQYF.